The 24 T cell receptor beta chains below were found in one sample sequenced in a study of OX40 agonist ivuxolimab in advanced cancers. TCRdb's table, derived via immunoSEQ multiplex PCR, lists solely in-frame clones and lacks some. This sample has tens of thousands of clones, with about four fifths found just once. The specimen was CD4+ or CD8+ T cells sorted from blood, collected in a trial of the OX40 agonist ivuxolimab. Source of these receptors: an adult with an advanced solid tumor such as melanoma, head and neck, liver or kidney cancer.

V is TRBV9 and J is TRBJ2-7; 8 nucleotides line up with TRBD2. Germline V gene data show CDR1 as SGDLS and CDR2 as YYNGEE. V lost 0 bases and J lost 1; bases outside the gene matches: 3. The CDR3 covers 15 residues. The CDR3 region has the DNA TGTGCCAGCAGCGTAGAAAGCGGGAGTTCCTACGAGCAGTACTTC. Its protein is CASSVESGSSYEQYF.

CDR3 residues: CASSEFFEAFF. CDR3 bases: TGTGCCAGCAGTGAATTTTTTGAAGCTTTCTTT. The rearrangement uses TRBV6-1 and TRBJ1-1, with D uncertain. V gave up 2 bases and J gave up 7 bases, with 5 bases separating them. Germline lookup yields CDR1 MNHNS and CDR2 SASEGT. This CDR3 is 11 amino acids long.

The chain carries TRBV19 and TRBJ2-3, with 7 nucleotides matching TRBD2. J was trimmed by 0 bases and V by 9 bases; bases with no gene match: 12. There are 16 residues in the CDR3. The germline V gene encodes CDR1 LNHDA and CDR2 SQIVND (reference sequence). The CDR3 DNA sequence: TGTGCCAGCACCCTTAGGCCTAGCGGCAGCACAGATACGCAGTATTTT. Residues: CASTLRPSGSTDTQYF.

The CDR3 sequence is CAINKGTGRLGVWDKNIQYF. The DNA for the CDR3 is TGTGCCATCAATAAAGGGACGGGACGCCTGGGGGTATGGGACAAAAACATTCAGTACTTC. The chain couples TRBV10-3 to TRBJ2-4; D tentatively reads TRBD1 or TRBD2 (5 bases each). CDR1 and CDR2 from the germline V gene are ENHRY and SYGVKD. V shed 7 bases and J shed 3 bases, with 31 bases lying between them. This CDR3 has 20 residues.

The J gene is TRBJ2-5, the V gene TRBV5-1, with 11 bases matching TRBD1. With 4 bases clipped from V and 5 bases from J, the junction kept 1 base outside the gene matches. CDR3 length: 13 residues. The germline V gene has CDR1 SGHRS and CDR2 YFSETQ. This CDR3 is CASSRDRGETQYF. The CDR3 coding sequence is TGCGCCAGCAGCCGGGACAGGGGGGAGACCCAGTACTTC.

The rearrangement joins TRBV4-2 to TRBJ1-1, with TRBD1 as a possible D gene (5 bases). This CDR3 region has 16 residues. The V gene lost 0 bases and the J gene lost 6 bases, with 17 bases spanning the gap. Germline V gene lookup returns CDR1 LGHNA and CDR2 YNFKEQ. The CDR3, as DNA: TGTGCCAGCAGCCAAGATTGGGGGGGTAGTAGCGCTGAAGCTTTCTTT. It encodes CASSQDWGGSSAEAFF.

The chain links TRBV30 to TRBJ2-3; D call uncertain. The CDR3 sequence is 11 residues long. CDR1 is GTSNPN, CDR2 SVGIG, per germline (reference sequence). The V gene lost 5 bases and the J gene lost 4 bases, with 7 bases spanning the gap. The CDR3 DNA follows: TGTGCCTGGGCGCCCTCAGATACGCAGTATTTT. Its translation: CAWAPSDTQYF.

The chain carries TRBV29-1 and TRBJ2-5; 10 bases align to TRBD1. J lost 5 bases, V lost 0 bases, and 9 bases had no gene match. Germline CDR1 reads SQVTM; CDR2 reads ANQGSEA. There are 16 residues in the CDR3. The chain's CDR3 is CSVEDLGQGQGETQYF. The CDR3 coding sequence is TGCAGCGTTGAAGATCTCGGACAGGGACAGGGGGAGACCCAGTACTTC.

The chain links TRBV7-6 to TRBJ2-2, with 10 bases fitting TRBD2. The CDR3 extends over 19 amino acids. Trimming removed 2 bases from V and 4 bases from J; junction bases left unmatched: 13. CDR1 is SGHVS and CDR2 is FNYEAQ in the germline V gene. The chain's CDR3 is CASSLRRPAGGSGTGELFF. In DNA form, the CDR3 reads TGTGCCAGCAGCTTACGACGCCCAGCGGGAGGGTCGGGCACCGGGGAGCTGTTTTTT.

This clone has a handful of counts. The chain employs TRBV5-4 and TRBJ2-7; 9 positions match TRBD1. Germline CDR1 and CDR2: SGHNT and YYREEE (reference sequence). After removal of 4 bases from V and 3 bases from J, the junction contained 8 bases not matched to a gene. This CDR3 is built from 15 residues. The CDR3 DNA is TGTGCCAGCAGCCCGGGACAGGGATTCCTCTACGAGCAGTACTTC. It yields the protein CASSPGQGFLYEQYF.

This clone rates as medium-sized. The chain joins TRBV6-1 to TRBJ1-2, with a weak D call TRBD1 (6 bases). Germline values: CDR1 MNHNS, CDR2 SASEGT. The CDR3 has 14 residues. V was cut by 5 bases and J by 3 bases, with 13 bases left in between. The CDR3 is CASSRYREDYGYTF. In DNA, the CDR3 is TGTGCCAGCAGTCGATACAGGGAGGACTATGGCTACACCTTC.

The V and J genes are TRBV28 and TRBJ2-1, with 8 bases lining up with TRBD2. The CDR3 is made up of 15 amino acids. Germline V gives CDR1 MDHEN, CDR2 SYDVKM. V trimming: 4 bases; J trimming: 5 bases; junction bases outside the gene matches: 7. The CDR3 reads CASSYPGLVDNEQFF. The DNA of the CDR3 is TGTGCCAGCAGTTACCCGGGACTAGTAGACAATGAGCAGTTCTTC.

The chain employs TRBV11-2 and TRBJ2-7, with D unresolved. V lost 0 bases and J lost 12, with 15 bases in between. Germline CDR1 is SGHAT and CDR2 is FQNNGV. This CDR3 comprises 13 residues. The CDR3 DNA reads as TGTGCCAGCAGCTTAGAGACACTCCGATCGCCGTACTTC. Its translation is CASSLETLRSPYF.

V gene TRBV5-6 combines with J gene TRBJ2-2; D not certain. The CDR3 sequence is 14 residues long. Trimming took off 6 bases at V and 4 bases at J, with 13 bases between the two ends. Germline-derived CDR1 and CDR2 are SGHDT and YYEEEE. The CDR3 reads CASTSGISTGELFF. The CDR3 coding sequence is TGTGCCAGCACCTCGGGCATTAGCACCGGGGAGCTGTTTTTT.

The rearrangement joins TRBV30 to TRBJ1-6; possibly TRBD1 for D (5 bases). The V and J ends lost 2 bases and 10 bases respectively, with 9 bases between them. Germline V gene data show CDR1 as GTSNPN and CDR2 as SVGIG (reference sequence). CDR3 length: 12 amino acids. CDR3 residues: CAWSTGGSPLHF. In DNA, the CDR3 is TGTGCCTGGAGTACAGGAGGATCACCCCTCCACTTT.

In nucleotides, the CDR3 is TGTGCCAGCAGCGAGCTCGTCTCCTACAATGAGCAGTTCTTC. Translation gives CASSELVSYNEQFF. The gene calls are TRBV5-6 and TRBJ2-1; no definite D call. Looked up from germline, CDR1 is SGHDT and CDR2 is YYEEEE. This CDR3 has 14 residues. V lost 4 bases, J lost 0 bases, and 8 bases lay in between.

The rearrangement links TRBV2 to TRBJ1-5; D is unclear. V was pared by 2 bases and J by 0 bases, with 5 bases between. Germline CDR1 and CDR2: SNHLY and FYNNEI. This CDR3 is built from 14 residues. The CDR3 region has the DNA TGTGCCAGCAGTGAACTGAATAGCAATCAGCCCCAGCATTTT. This sequence encodes CASSELNSNQPQHF.

The genes are TRBV6-4 and TRBJ1-6; D is possibly TRBD1 (5 bases). The CDR3 runs 14 residues. The ends were cut back, 3 bases at V and 8 bases at J, with 11 bases in the middle. Per germline, CDR1 MRHNA and CDR2 SNTAGT. The CDR3 DNA sequence: TGTGCCAGCAGTGAAGTCAGGGACCATTCACCCCTCCACTTT. Amino acid sequence: CASSEVRDHSPLHF.

This rearrangement joins TRBV7-2 to TRBJ2-5, with 10 bases that match TRBD2. The CDR3 runs 16 residues. Trimming took 1 base from V and 5 from J; bases not matched to a gene: 7. Germline loops: CDR1 SGHTA, CDR2 FQGNSA. The CDR3 here is CASSLVSSGSPETQYF. CDR3 sequence (DNA): TGTGCCAGCAGCTTAGTCTCTAGCGGGAGTCCGGAGACCCAGTACTTC.

The chain uses TRBV28 and TRBJ1-4; D is undetermined. V lost 5 bases, J lost 0 bases, and 13 bases lay in between. The CDR3 runs to 16 residues. The germline gives CDR1 MDHEN, CDR2 SYDVKM. CDR3 nucleotide sequence: TGTGCCAGCAGTGCCCCCGGGAGCTCAACTAATGAAAAACTGTTTTTT. It codes for CASSAPGSSTNEKLFF.

The CDR3 nucleotides are TGTGCCAGCAGCTTGGCTTTTATATCCGTGAAAGGGTACGAGCAGTACTTC. Its translation is CASSLAFISVKGYEQYF. The gene calls are TRBV5-8 and TRBJ2-7; D unclear. Germline V gives CDR1 SGHTS, CDR2 YDEGEE. The CDR3 contains 17 residues. Trimming removed 0 bases at V and 4 bases at J, with 20 bases between.

The chain employs TRBV7-9 and TRBJ2-1; tentatively, D is TRBD2 (5 bases). V gave up 5 bases and J gave up 10 bases, with 12 bases separating them. CDR1 is SEHNR, CDR2 FQNEAQ, per germline (reference sequence). This CDR3 contains 12 residues. The CDR3 loop is CASSPEGEEQFF. The DNA of the CDR3 is TGTGCCAGCAGCCCCGAGGGTGAAGAGCAGTTCTTC.

The CDR3 reads CASSPGTAPYEQYF. DNA for the CDR3: TGTGCCAGCAGCCCCGGGACAGCTCCCTACGAGCAGTACTTC. This rearrangement joins TRBV7-2 to TRBJ2-7; 7 bases agree with TRBD1. V dropped 5 bases and J dropped 2; count of bases not matched to a gene: 6. This CDR3 comprises 14 residues. Germline V lookup: CDR1 SGHTA, CDR2 FQGNSA.

The chain uses TRBV19 and TRBJ1-5, with D possibly being TRBD1 (6 bases). Deletions cut 7 bases from V and 1 base from J, with 17 bases between. The CDR3 runs 16 residues. Germline V CDR1 and CDR2: LNHDA, SQIVND (reference sequence). The CDR3 here is CASTPRGLNSNQPQHF. CDR3 sequence (DNA): TGTGCCAGTACCCCCAGGGGACTGAACAGCAATCAGCCCCAGCATTTT.